This TCR beta chain came from a study of blood T cells in healthy people across ages. Overall study findings and caveats: The study could not conclusively compare naive and antigen-experienced cells, given its unsorted PBMCs.

Healthy Caucasian individuals from Russia aged 6 to 90 were enrolled as donors. Donors gave 9 to 10 milliliters of peripheral blood apiece. Details on this clonotype: The antigen remains undetermined.

A J-beta primer mix and a sample-barcoded 5' primer were used in a second PCR of about 7 to 11 cycles. TCRdb redid the calling of the 5' RACE reads with MiXCR, one entry per CDR3 protein. The profile shows 870,000 or so distinct CDR3 sequences, under 35% of them singletons. Source material: blood. The clonotype comes from a woman older than 75 in good health.

The CDR3 nucleotides are TGCGCCAGCAGCTTGACCGGACAGGGGGTCCACGAGCAGTACTTC. This translates into CASSLTGQGVHEQYF. The rearrangement joins TRBV5-1 to TRBJ2-1; 10 nucleotides align to TRBD1. The DNA end favors TRBJ2-7, so the J call may be wrong. Germline CDR1 is SGHRS and CDR2 is YFSETQ. The CDR3 is 15 amino acids.